The 21 T cell receptor beta chains reported below all come from one sample, sequenced in a study of blood T cell repertoires in COVID-19. Profiled with immunoSEQ multiplex PCR; TCRdb holds only in-frame clones, not every one. This table has 150,000 to 200,000 clones, 80% to 90% appearing once. The sequenced sample consisted of peripheral blood. These TCRs come from a man aged 45 to 65 with active or convalescent COVID-19.

This clone appeared once. The chain links TRBV19 to TRBJ2-7, with 8 positions matching TRBD1. The trim removed 4 bases at V and 4 bases at J, leaving 9 bases unmatched. This CDR3 spans 15 amino acids. Germline CDR1 LNHDA, CDR2 SQIVND (reference sequence). DNA of the CDR3: TGTGCCAGTAGTACCCCAGGACAGGGTGATTACGAGCAGTACTTC. Translated: CASSTPGQGDYEQYF.

The chain is built from TRBV2 and TRBJ2-5; 8 bases agree with TRBD1. V lost 7 bases, J lost 1 base, and 5 bases stayed unmatched. This CDR3 region has 14 residues. Per germline, CDR1 SNHLY and CDR2 FYNNEI. The CDR3 reads CASKETGVQETQYF. CDR3 DNA: TGTGCCAGCAAGGAGACAGGGGTCCAAGAGACCCAGTACTTC.

This clone was seen a single time. V gene TRBV27 combines with J gene TRBJ2-3; 8 bases are shared with TRBD2. V gave up 6 bases and J gave up 5 bases; unmatched junction bases: 7. Germline V gene data show CDR1 as MNHEY and CDR2 as SMNVEV (reference sequence). The CDR3 is 14 amino acids. The CDR3: CASSRTSNKDTQYF. The CDR3 nucleotides are TGTGCCAGCAGCCGGACTAGCAATAAAGATACGCAGTATTTT.

This clone appeared a single time. V usage is TRBV14 and J usage is TRBJ2-7, with D possibly being TRBD1 (6 bases). The V end was cut by 1 base, the J end by 7 bases, with 14 bases between. This CDR3 is built from 14 residues. Germline V gene sequence: CDR1 SGHDN, CDR2 FVKESK. CDR3 coding DNA: TGTGCCAGCAGCCAAGGAGGACAGTTCGGGGAGCAGTACTTC. It specifies CASSQGGQFGEQYF.

The chain uses TRBV30 and TRBJ1-5, with 7 bases aligning to TRBD1. The V and J ends lost 0 bases and 4 bases, in that order; junction bases with no gene match: 3. CDR1 and CDR2 (germline): GTSNPN, SVGIG (reference sequence). The CDR3 runs 14 residues. Here the CDR3 reads CAWSVAGGNQPQHF. CDR3 DNA sequence: TGTGCCTGGAGTGTTGCAGGGGGAAATCAGCCCCAGCATTTT. Using reference TRBV30 and TRBJ1-5 for the parts outside the CDR3, the full variable domain is SQTIHQWPATLVQPVGSPLSLECTVEGTSNPNLYWYRQAAGRGLQLLFYSVGIGQISSEVPQNLSASRPQDRQFILSSKKLLLSDSGFYLCAWSVAGGNQPQHFGDGTRLSIL.

The V call is TRBV4-2, the J call TRBJ2-1, with 8 bases aligning to TRBD1. From germline, CDR1 is LGHNA and CDR2 YNFKEQ. The V segment lost 4 bases and the J segment 8 bases; nucleotides outside the gene matches: 4. CDR3 length: 13 residues. DNA for the CDR3: TGTGCCAGCAGCCGGACAGGGCTCGATGAGCAGTTCTTC. Translated: CASSRTGLDEQFF.

The chain carries TRBV9 and TRBJ2-1, with D possibly TRBD2 on 6 matching bases. The CDR3 runs 12 residues. Trimming took 7 bases from V and 4 from J, leaving 9 bases between them. Germline lookup yields CDR1 SGDLS and CDR2 YYNGEE. DNA for the CDR3: TGTGCCAGCGGGACTCCTTACAATGAGCAGTTCTTC. Translation: CASGTPYNEQFF.

The chain combines TRBV5-4 with TRBJ1-6; TRBD1 matches at 7 bases. CDR1 and CDR2 from the germline V gene are SGHNT and YYREEE (reference sequence). Trimming at V came to 4 bases and at J to 7 bases, leaving 8 bases not matched to a gene. The CDR3 is made up of 15 amino acids. The CDR3 DNA follows: TGTGCCAGCAGCGGACTACAGGGGATGAATTCACCCCTCCACTTT. Translating it yields CASSGLQGMNSPLHF.

This clone appeared a few times. The genes are TRBV12-5 and TRBJ1-1; D is unclear. Trimming removed 6 bases at V and 1 base at J, with 9 bases between. Germline V gives CDR1 LGHNT, CDR2 FRNRAP. The CDR3 covers 13 residues. The CDR3 sequence: CASGNNKNTEAFF. The CDR3 DNA follows: TGTGCTAGTGGGAATAACAAGAACACTGAAGCTTTCTTT. The full variable domain, completed using reference TRBV12-5 and TRBJ1-1, is DARVTQTPRHKVTEMGQEVTMRCQPILGHNTVFWYRQTMMQGLELLAYFRNRAPLDDSGMPKDRFSAEMPDATLATLKIQPSEPRDSAVYFCASGNNKNTEAFFGQGTRLTVV.

V gene TRBV30 combines with J gene TRBJ1-3; the match to TRBD1 covers 7 bases. CDR1 and CDR2 (germline): GTSNPN, SVGIG (reference sequence). CDR3 length: 16 amino acids. The V segment lost 3 bases and the J segment 2 bases; nucleotides outside the gene matches: 10. CDR3 sequence reads: CAWSTFLGTAGNTIYF. CDR3 bases: TGTGCCTGGAGCACCTTCCTTGGGACAGCTGGAAACACCATATATTTT.

The rearrangement joins TRBV19 to TRBJ1-5; 11 bases map to TRBD1. Per the germline V gene, CDR1 is LNHDA and CDR2 is SQIVND (reference sequence). V trimming: 6 bases; J trimming: 5 bases; junction bases outside the gene matches: 6. The CDR3 has 15 amino acids. Here the CDR3 DNA reads TGTGCCAGTAGCAAGGACAGGGGGCTTGATCAGCCCCAGCATTTT. It yields the protein CASSKDRGLDQPQHF. The whole variable domain, filled in from reference TRBV19 and TRBJ1-5, reads DGGITQSPKYLFRKEGQNVTLSCEQNLNHDAMYWYRQDPGQGLRLIYYSQIVNDFQKGDIAEGYSVSREKKESFPLTVTSAQKNPTAFYLCASSKDRGLDQPQHFGDGTRLSIL.

The CDR3: CASSPRQSYEQYF. The CDR3 DNA follows: TGTGCCAGCAGCCCCCGACAGTCCTACGAGCAGTACTTC. This chain links TRBV11-3 with TRBJ2-7; D might be TRBD1 (5 bases). The V end was cut by 5 bases, the J end by 1 base, with 9 bases between. Looked up from germline, CDR1 is SGHNT and CDR2 is YENEEA. This CDR3 is built from 13 residues.

The chain combines TRBV30 with TRBJ2-5, with D possibly TRBD2 on 5 matching bases. Per the germline V gene, CDR1 is GTSNPN and CDR2 is SVGIG (reference sequence). V was trimmed by 7 bases and J by 4 bases, leaving 13 bases between them. CDR3 length: 12 residues. CDR3 protein: CAYGIIRETQYF. The DNA for the CDR3 is TGTGCCTACGGGATAATCCGAGAGACCCAGTACTTC.

The chain uses TRBV6-5 and TRBJ2-7, with 8 bases identical to TRBD2. This CDR3 spans 15 amino acids. From germline, CDR1 is MNHEY and CDR2 SVGAGI. V was clipped by 6 bases and J by 3 bases; unmatched bases: 10. CDR3 DNA: TGTGCCAGCAGACTTACCGGGACTAGTTTCTACGAGCAGTACTTC. Translating gives CASRLTGTSFYEQYF.

This sequence joins TRBV7-7 and TRBJ2-7, with D possibly matching TRBD1 (6 bases). Germline assignment: CDR1 SSHAT and CDR2 FNYEAQ (reference sequence). V was cut by 10 bases and J by 0 bases, with 13 bases left in between. CDR3 length: 13 residues. The CDR3 sequence is CAKDTGPSYEQYF. Written as DNA, the CDR3 is TGTGCCAAGGATACAGGGCCCTCCTACGAGCAGTACTTC.

This clone was observed once. V and J are TRBV29-1 and TRBJ2-1, with TRBD2 matching 12 bases. From germline, CDR1 is SQVTM and CDR2 ANQGSEA. CDR3 length: 17 residues. The V and J ends lost 2 bases and 4 bases, in that order; junction bases with no gene match: 9. The CDR3 region has the DNA TGCAGCGTTGAACCCCCGGGACTAGCGGGCGCTTACAATGAGCAGTTCTTC. Protein product: CSVEPPGLAGAYNEQFF.

The V and J genes are TRBV6-5 and TRBJ1-6; 7 bases match TRBD1. CDR1 and CDR2 (germline): MNHEY, SVGAGI. This CDR3 spans 15 amino acids. V shed 6 bases, J shed 10 bases, and the junction held 12 bases outside the gene matches. CDR3 residues: CASRQATGTGSPLHF. CDR3 DNA: TGTGCCAGCAGGCAAGCGACAGGGACCGGCTCACCCCTCCACTTT.

J is TRBJ2-5 and V is TRBV10-3, with 8 bases matching TRBD1. The junction had 2 bases not matched to a gene; V was cut back by 2 bases and J by 3 bases. Germline V gives CDR1 ENHRY, CDR2 SYGVKD. The CDR3 contains 14 residues. The CDR3 sequence is CAISEAGGKETQYF. The CDR3 DNA reads TGTGCCATCAGTGAGGCAGGGGGCAAAGAGACCCAGTACTTC.

This clone was detected many times. The chain carries TRBV2 and TRBJ1-2, with D maybe TRBD1 (5 bases). CDR1 is SNHLY, CDR2 FYNNEI, per germline. The V gene lost 3 bases and the J gene lost 3 bases, with 14 bases spanning the gap. CDR3 size: 15 residues. This CDR3 is CASSDPGRGDYGYTF. CDR3 bases: TGTGCCAGCAGTGATCCGGGACGGGGGGACTATGGCTACACCTTC.

Concerning this clone itself: Other nucleotide sequences from this sample produce the same CDR3. This sequence joins TRBV7-3 and TRBJ2-2; D not certain. Between the trimmed V and J ends, which lost 5 bases and 2 bases, there was a span of 3 bases. This CDR3 is built from 12 residues. Germline V gene sequence: CDR1 SGHTA, CDR2 FQGTGA. The CDR3: CASSLNTGELFF. The CDR3 bases are TGTGCCAGCAGCCTAAACACCGGGGAGCTGTTTTTT.

This rearrangement joins TRBV7-2 to TRBJ2-7; D gene ambiguous. The CDR3 runs 14 residues. CDR1 and CDR2 (germline): SGHTA, FQGNSA. Between the trimmed V and J ends, which lost 6 bases and 2 bases, there was a span of 14 bases. The CDR3 DNA reads as TGTGCCAGCAGTGCGGCCCCTCCCCCCTACGAGCAGTACTTC. This encodes CASSAAPPPYEQYF.